Included here is one TCR beta chain sequence, with context. Its antigen specificity is not known. No clone much larger than this one lies a single base away; base qualities are absent. This specimen comes from a study of T cell responses to AZD1222 COVID-19 vaccine (dated by TCRdb to about 2021). For the wider study: AZD1222 recipients with second doses at about 4 weeks or about 12 weeks were pooled, because spike-specific TCR depth and breadth did not differ between schedules. A total of roughly 240 trial participants underwent TCR sequencing, of whom some 210 received two doses of AZD1222 and about 26 received two doses of the MenACWY control vaccine. Trial participants were enrolled into age subgroups of 18-55, 56-69 and 70-plus years, which contained around 150, 28 and 57 TCR-sequenced participants, respectively.

Taken with the paper, the label for time point translates to: baseline before first vaccination. The vaccinee samples were drawn from two UK trials, COV001 and COV002, one of which was a single-blind randomized controlled phase 2/3 trial testing AZD1222 (ChAdOx1 nCoV-19) in healthy adults. For TCRbeta chain sequencing, PBMC samples were collected from trial participants at day 0 and at day 28 after the second dose. Study-level results and caveats: A significant rise in spike-specific TCR breadth and depth was observed after two AZD1222 doses relative to day 0 and relative to MenACWY recipients. In the small 56-69-year group, the increase in depth fell short of significance, most likely because of low power. Nearly half of unique spike-specific TCRs reportedly recognized epitopes outside regions mutated in the B.1.351 and B.1.1.7 variants. Because no samples from the day 14 peak response were available, repertoires could be characterized only after the peak T cell response. Participants were mostly white British and included more females than males, and it was suggested by the authors that clonal diversity may have been underestimated. Vaccine-associated CD4 TCRs spanned the whole spike protein, with dominant responses in regions 160-218 and 743-854. Only five to seven AZD1222 recipients were SARS-CoV-2 seropositive at baseline, limiting conclusions about previously exposed vaccinees.

The CDR3 regions of human TCRbeta chains were analyzed by immunosequencing. Processing in the source paper ran as follows. TCRs in the repertoires were compared against a reference library of SARS-CoV-2-specific TCRs that had been generated with the MIRA antigen-specificity platform. Breadth was defined as the fraction of unique TCRs that were SARS-CoV-2-associated, and depth was defined as the fraction of total T cells that were SARS-CoV-2-associated. Each spike-specific TCR was assigned to its reactive spike region and to a CD4 or CD8 class using the MIRA data. Log10-transformed breadth and depth values were compared by one-way ANOVA with Sidak's multiple comparisons tests. As stored in TCRdb, this immuneACCESS dataset retains in-frame rearrangements with V and J assigned. A fraction of the clones does not appear; measured against another copy, unresolved V genes explain less than half of the discrepancy, and the remainder lacks a known reason. V, J and clone size were drawn from that table, and D and trimming were deduced from the DNA. Across this sample there are about 150,000 clones, with approximately 90% seen only once. Jointly, the top ten make up around 2.3% of the sample.

The CDR3 spans 15 residues, from the cysteine through the phenylalanine. Left in the record is the CDR3 DNA by itself, 45 bases read in frame from the first base. V and J are truncated by 3 bases and 1 base respectively, leaving an intervening sequence of 12 bases. CDR1 and CDR2 are read off the germline V gene as SGHTA and FQGNSA. The V and J segments used are TRBV7-2 and TRBJ1-1, with the D gene not confidently named. This material consisted of peripheral blood, taken on day 0 of AZD1222 vaccination. The TCR was taken from an adult in good health. The DNA is as follows: TGTGCCAGCAGCTTGAGTCATCCGGGGAACACTGAAGCTTTCTTT. Its protein reads: CASSLSHPGNTEAFF.